The present T cell receptor beta chain was sequenced within a study of CD8+ T cells in alopecia areata. Extracted RNA was reverse transcribed, and the resulting cDNA served as sequencing template. The method was immunoSEQ multiplex PCR; TCRdb's version includes in-frame clones alone and lacks a portion of them. Of about 37,000 clones in the sample, around 57% were seen once. For this clone: What it binds is unknown.

Sorting of the five patients' CD4+ cells gave CD25+CD127- cells as the output. Alopecia areata patients had lesional scalp punch biopsies and peripheral blood taken from them. The germline V gene has CDR1 SGHTA and CDR2 FQGNSA. V gave up 3 bases and J gave up 2 bases; unmatched junction bases: 3. This CDR3 has 14 amino acids. Whole-study results and caveats: Scalp data also include sequences from resident alphabeta T cells of normal skin. Patients showed less clear TCR sequence sharing than mice, possibly partly because of HLA diversity. Normal scalp had lower clonality than lesional scalp, with alopecia totalis/universalis lesions showing this most strongly.

This receptor was taken from a human donor with alopecia areata. The sequenced material came from CD4+ Tregs sorted from blood. V usage is TRBV7-2 and J usage is TRBJ2-5; the match to TRBD1 covers 7 bases. CDR3 in amino acids: CASSFAGGQETQYF. The CDR3 coding sequence is TGTGCCAGCAGCTTCGCAGGGGGTCAAGAGACCCAGTACTTC.